Listed below are T cell receptor beta chains from one sample, sequenced in a study of T cell repertoires in cytomegalovirus infection. MiXCR, run by TCRdb on the reads, gives a single entry per CDR3 protein. The sample has 230,000 or so distinct CDR3 sequences; 15% to 20% are singletons. Sequencing input: CD8+ T cells from PBMCs. The receptors were gathered from a human donor in good health (CMV status not recorded). Some clones in this sample may be carry-over from other donors' samples. The CDR3 runs from the conserved cysteine through the conserved F or W. The D gene is left open where the match is weak. Where a row states a size, it is once, few, many or the class of an expanded clone; other rows omit it.

NA	TRBV6-1	TRBJ1-5	NA	CASSGGPLQSNQPQHF	TGTGCCAGCAGTGGGGGGCCCTTACAGAGCAATCAGCCCCAGCATTTT
TRBD1	TRBV28	TRBJ1-5	many	CASSLTGGLGQPQHF	TGTGCCAGCAGTTTAACAGGGGGATTGGGACAGCCCCAGCATTTT
NA	TRBV12-3/TRBV12-4	TRBJ1-1	few	CASSPWRPNTEAFF	TGTGCCAGCAGCCCATGGAGGCCGAACACTGAAGCTTTCTTT
NA	TRBV5-6	TRBJ1-1	few	CASSLEADVNTEAFF	TGTGCCAGCAGTCTCGAAGCGGATGTGAACACTGAAGCTTTCTTT
TRBD2	TRBV5-1	TRBJ2-7	many	CASSGPGGPYEQYF	TGCGCCAGCAGCGGACCGGGAGGACCCTACGAGCAGTACTTC
NA	TRBV5-6	TRBJ1-5	many	CASSLGDQPQHF	TGTGCCAGCAGCTTGGGGGATCAGCCCCAGCATTTT
TRBD2	TRBV7-3	TRBJ2-3	few	CASSSGLAADTQYF	TGTGCCAGCAGCTCCGGACTAGCGGCAGATACGCAGTATTTT
TRBD1	TRBV29-1	TRBJ1-2	NA	CSVWDRGLAGGYTF	TGCAGCGTTTGGGACAGGGGGCTCGCCGGGGGCTACACCTTC
TRBD1	TRBV12-3/TRBV12-4	TRBJ2-2	many	CASSSRIHRDRDTGELFF	TGTGCCAGCAGCTCGCGGATCCACCGGGACAGGGACACCGGGGAGCTGTTTTTT
NA	TRBV4-3	TRBJ1-1	many	CASRKGGEGNTEAFF	TGCGCCAGCAGAAAGGGAGGGGAGGGGAACACTGAAGCTTTCTTT
NA	TRBV5-6	TRBJ2-7	few	CASSSLAGEQYF	TGTGCCAGCAGCTCGCTGGCCGGCGAGCAGTACTTC
TRBD1	TRBV5-4	TRBJ2-2	few	CASSYGTGGTTGELFF	TGTGCCAGCAGTTACGGGACAGGGGGGACGACCGGGGAGCTGTTTTTT
TRBD1	TRBV5-1	TRBJ2-3	once	CASSPFTGGISDTQYF	TGCGCCAGCAGCCCCTTTACAGGGGGCATTTCAGATACGCAGTATTTT
NA	TRBV6-2/TRBV6-3	TRBJ1-2	many	CASSFGPGDGYTF	TGTGCCAGCAGTTTCGGACCCGGGGATGGCTACACCTTC
NA	TRBV4-1	TRBJ1-1	many	CASSPQPRDPEAFF	TGCGCCAGCAGCCCTCAGCCAAGGGACCCTGAAGCTTTCTTT
TRBD2	TRBV5-1	TRBJ2-7	NA	CASSPGGGSSYEQYF	TGCGCCAGCAGCCCGGGCGGGGGTAGCTCCTACGAGCAGTACTTC
TRBD2	TRBV12-3/TRBV12-4	TRBJ2-1	many	CASGTSGGYNEQFF	TGTGCCAGCGGGACTAGCGGGGGTTACAATGAGCAGTTCTTC
NA	TRBV12-3/TRBV12-4	TRBJ2-5	many	CASSLAPSQETQYF	TGTGCCAGCAGTTTAGCGCCCAGCCAAGAGACCCAGTACTTC
TRBD1	TRBV29-1	TRBJ1-5	NA	CSVRGQGNQPQHF	TGCAGCGTGAGGGGACAGGGCAATCAGCCCCAGCATTTT
NA	TRBV18	TRBJ1-1	NA	CASSPAWGTEAFF	TGTGCCAGCTCACCGGCGTGGGGGACTGAAGCTTTCTTT
NA	TRBV14	TRBJ2-7	few	CASSQASHSYEQYF	TGTGCCAGCAGCCAAGCTTCCCACTCCTACGAGCAGTACTTC
TRBD2	TRBV11-3	TRBJ2-1	many	CASSPSGGDDNEQFF	TGTGCCAGCAGCCCCAGCGGGGGGGATGACAATGAGCAGTTCTTC
TRBD2	TRBV29-1	TRBJ2-7	many	CSVLFSGGYEQYF	TGCAGCGTCCTCTTCTCGGGGGGATACGAGCAGTACTTC
NA	TRBV11-2	TRBJ1-1	NA	CASSLGVFLMNTEAFF	TGTGCCAGCAGCTTAGGAGTATTCCTCATGAACACTGAAGCTTTCTTT
TRBD1	TRBV5-4	TRBJ2-1	NA	CASSLLLGDRGPYNEQFF	TGTGCCAGCAGCCTACTCCTGGGTGACAGGGGCCCCTACAATGAGCAGTTCTTC
NA	TRBV29-1	TRBJ2-1	few	CSVERGGSYNEQFF	TGCAGCGTTGAACGAGGGGGCTCCTACAATGAGCAGTTCTTC
NA	TRBV7-6	TRBJ1-6	many	CASSLDANSPLHF	TGTGCCAGCAGCTTAGATGCGAATTCACCCCTCCACTTT
NA	TRBV29-1	TRBJ1-3	NA	CSVRSRRDSGNTIYF	TGCAGCGTTAGGAGTCGGCGGGACTCTGGAAACACCATATATTTT
TRBD2	TRBV7-8	TRBJ2-5	many	CASRVTSGAKETQYF	TGTGCCAGCAGGGTGACTAGCGGGGCAAAAGAGACCCAGTACTTC
TRBD1	TRBV28	TRBJ1-5	NA	CASSLVGQPYLSNQPQHF	TGTGCCAGCAGTTTAGTGGGACAGCCTTATCTTAGCAATCAGCCCCAGCATTTT
NA	TRBV14	TRBJ1-1	many	CASSHFYRGEAFF	TGTGCCAGCAGCCACTTTTACAGAGGTGAAGCTTTCTTT
TRBD2	TRBV7-9	TRBJ2-7	NA	CASGLAGGPSHEQYF	TGTGCCAGCGGACTAGCGGGGGGGCCATCCCACGAGCAGTACTTC
NA	TRBV7-8	TRBJ2-2	many	CASSLKVRELFF	TGTGCCAGCAGCCTCAAGGTCCGGGAGCTGTTTTTT
NA	TRBV20-1	TRBJ1-5	NA	CSARGPQRVDQPQHF	TGCAGTGCTAGAGGACCCCAGAGGGTCGATCAGCCCCAGCATTTT
TRBD1	TRBV7-9	TRBJ2-7	many	CASSPRTGRSSYEQYF	TGTGCCAGCAGCCCGCGGACAGGCCGGAGCTCCTACGAGCAGTACTTC
NA	TRBV28	TRBJ2-7	many	CASSSGAGYEQYF	TGTGCCAGCAGTTCCGGTGCGGGGTACGAGCAGTACTTC
TRBD2	TRBV4-3	TRBJ2-7	many	CASSQSSSGETYEQYF	TGCGCCAGCAGCCAAAGCTCTAGCGGGGAAACCTACGAGCAGTACTTC